What follows are 8 T cell receptor beta chains derived from one specimen sequenced in a study of response to subunit inactivated influenza vaccine. One entry per CDR3 protein results from TCRdb running MiXCR on the RT-PCR reads. The sample has about 650,000 distinct CDR3 sequences; roughly 14% are singletons. The sequences come from PBMCs from blood, collected 12 days after vaccination. Receptors were obtained from a man in his fifties or sixties who received an inactivated influenza vaccine.

This clonotype was counted between two and nine times. The chain has TRBV10-3 and TRBJ1-4; tentative D call: TRBD1 (5 bases). Looked up from germline, CDR1 is ENHRY and CDR2 is SYGVKD. The CDR3 runs 13 residues. Trimming pared 5 bases from V and 7 bases from J, leaving 11 bases between. This CDR3 is CAISPSGGEKLFF. CDR3 DNA: TGTGCCATCAGTCCTTCGGGGGGTGAAAAACTGTTTTTT.

The chain carries TRBV9 and TRBJ2-1, with 8 bases aligning to TRBD1. J lost 10 bases, V lost 7 bases, and 4 bases had no gene match. The CDR3 loop spans 11 amino acids. From germline, CDR1 is SGDLS and CDR2 YYNGEE. CDR3 DNA sequence: TGTGCCAGCGGACAGGGAGGCGAGCAGTTCTTC. Residues: CASGQGGEQFF.

This clonotype was seen a handful of times. V usage is TRBV29-1 and J usage is TRBJ2-5; D unclear. The CDR3 covers 13 residues. Trimming took 3 bases from V and 5 from J, leaving 13 bases between them. Germline lookup yields CDR1 SQVTM and CDR2 ANQGSEA. The CDR3: CSVESRLEETQYF. The DNA of the CDR3 is TGCAGCGTTGAGTCCCGGCTAGAGGAGACCCAGTACTTC. Filled out from reference TRBV29-1 and TRBJ2-5, the complete variable domain reads SAVISQKPSRDICQRGTSLTIQCQVDSQVTMMFWYRQQPGQSLTLIATANQGSEATYESGFVIDKFPISRPNLTFSTLTVSNMSPEDSSIYLCSVESRLEETQYFGPGTRLLVL.

The CDR3 DNA follows: TGTGCCAGCAGTTTTGGGGACAGGGGATCCGGGGAGCTGTTTTTT. It encodes CASSFGDRGSGELFF. The rearrangement uses TRBV28 and TRBJ2-2, with 10 bases aligning to TRBD1. Germline trimming cut 3 bases from V and 6 bases from J; bases unmatched to any gene: 4. This CDR3 spans 15 amino acids. Germline V gene lookup returns CDR1 MDHEN and CDR2 SYDVKM.

The genes are TRBV5-1 and TRBJ2-3; TRBD2 matches 13 bases. CDR3 length equals 16 residues. Germline-derived CDR1 and CDR2 are SGHRS and YFSETQ. V was clipped by 4 bases and J by 3 bases; unmatched bases: 5. The CDR3 bases are TGCGCCAGCAGCGATAGGACTAGCGGGGGAACAGATACGCAGTATTTT. Its translation is CASSDRTSGGTDTQYF. The full variable domain, rest sourced from reference TRBV5-1 and TRBJ2-3, is KAGVTQTPRYLIKTRGQQVTLSCSPISGHRSVSWYQQTPGQGLQFLFEYFSETQRNKGNFPGRFSGRQFSNSRSEMNVSTLELGDSALYLCASSDRTSGGTDTQYFGPGTRLTVL.

This sequence joins TRBV7-6 and TRBJ2-5, with a tentative D call TRBD2 (7 bases). Deletions cut 3 bases from V and 5 bases from J, with 16 bases between. The length of the CDR3 is 15 residues. CDR1 is SGHVS and CDR2 is FNYEAQ in the germline V gene. DNA for the CDR3: TGTGCCAGCAGCTTTGGGGCGGGGGCACGTGAGACCCAGTACTTC. It is translated as CASSFGAGARETQYF.

The chain is built from TRBV3-1 and TRBJ2-2, with 11 bases fitting TRBD2. This CDR3 is 16 amino acids long. V was pared by 3 bases and J by 6 bases, with 6 bases of the junction left unmatched. Germline-derived CDR1 and CDR2 are LGHDT and YNNKEL (reference sequence). The CDR3 sequence is CASSQLAGGPAGELFF. In DNA form, the CDR3 reads TGTGCCAGCAGCCAGCTAGCGGGGGGCCCGGCCGGGGAGCTGTTTTTT.

The table lists this clonotype with a few counts. V usage is TRBV7-9 and J usage is TRBJ1-1; TRBD1 matches at 7 bases. CDR1 and CDR2 (germline): SEHNR, FQNEAQ (reference sequence). CDR3 size: 17 residues. Trimming took 2 bases from V and 2 from J; bases not matched to a gene: 11. CDR3 nucleotide sequence: TGTGCCAGCAGCTTAATGAATGCCGGGACAGTTAACACTGAAGCTTTCTTT. It is translated as CASSLMNAGTVNTEAFF.